This T cell receptor (beta chain) appears in the sequencing data of a study of chemoradiotherapy in HPV16-positive cancers (dated by TCRdb to between 2021 and 2022). Study-level background: Candidate HPV-specific T-cell clones and common TCR motifs were defined by functional T-cell assays performed on cells from a couple of HPV16-positive patients. Whether T-cell immunity against the HPV oncoproteins E6 and E7 changes during chemoradiotherapy and whether survival is affected by this immunity were examined in the study. The candidate HPV-specific TCRs and motifs were subsequently tracked in TCR repertoires obtained from roughly 85 patients with HPV-related cancers.

The library came from the immunoSEQ multiplex PCR assay. The table was pulled from immuneACCESS by TCRdb, which kept in-frame rearrangements only. Such tables lose some clones; where checked, under half of the loss comes from unresolved V genes, and the rest has no known cause. This sample is represented by 9,500 to 15,000 clones; roughly 78% of them were singletons. Together, the top ten hold 2% to 2.5% of the sample. Repertoires were sampled multiple times during chemoradiotherapy, which allowed clonal expansion in the tumor microenvironment to be followed. The paper as a whole reports these results and caveats: Only a couple of HPV16-positive patients were used to derive the functional definition of HPV-specific T cells, and the survival association was reported for HPV16-positive patients. Expansion of candidate HPV-specific clones and E7-related TCR motifs was observed in the tumor microenvironment during treatment, whereas no such expansion was observed for non-HPV-specific T cells. Among HPV16-positive patients, expansion of HPV-responsive T cells during chemoradiotherapy was associated with better recurrence-free survival.

Concerning this clone itself: Its antigen has not been determined. No base qualities exist here, and no much larger clone lies one base off it.

Sampling was conducted from a patient who underwent chemoradiotherapy. The sequence was collected from a human donor with HPV-associated anogenital cancer.

Read as DNA, the sequence is TGTGCCAGCAGCTTCCGACCGGGACTAGCGGGGGCGGGGCAGTTCTTC. This gives the protein CASSFRPGLAGAGQFF. The sequence is built from TRBV7-6 and TRBJ2-1; TRBD2 fits 14 bases in the junction. The V end gives up 3 bases and the J end 12 bases, leaving 10 bases in the junction not matched to a gene. The CDR3 covers 16 residues, taking in both the cysteine and the phenylalanine. Here the CDR3 DNA is all that survives: 48 bases in frame from base 1. The germline V gene encodes CDR1 SGHVS and CDR2 FNYEAQ. Joined to the reference TRBV7-6 and TRBJ2-1 proteins, this CDR3 gives the full variable domain: GAGVSQSPRYKVTKRGQDVALRCDPISGHVSLYWYRQALGQGPEFLTYFNYEAQQDKSGLPNDRFSAERPEGSISTLTIQRTEQRDSAMYRCASSFRPGLAGAGQFFGPGTRLTVL.